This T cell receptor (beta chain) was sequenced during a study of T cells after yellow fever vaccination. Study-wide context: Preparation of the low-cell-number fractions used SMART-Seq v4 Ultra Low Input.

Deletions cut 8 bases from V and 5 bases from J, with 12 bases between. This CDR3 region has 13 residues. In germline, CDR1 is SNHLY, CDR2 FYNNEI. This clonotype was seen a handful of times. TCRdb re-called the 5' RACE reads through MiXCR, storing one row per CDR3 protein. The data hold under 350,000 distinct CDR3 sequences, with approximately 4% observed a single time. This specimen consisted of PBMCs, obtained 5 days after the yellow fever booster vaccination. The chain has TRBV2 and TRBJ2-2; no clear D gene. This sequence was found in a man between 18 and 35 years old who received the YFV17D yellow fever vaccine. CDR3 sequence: CASGRWGTGELFF. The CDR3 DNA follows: TGTGCCAGCGGCCGGTGGGGAACCGGGGAGCTGTTTTTT.